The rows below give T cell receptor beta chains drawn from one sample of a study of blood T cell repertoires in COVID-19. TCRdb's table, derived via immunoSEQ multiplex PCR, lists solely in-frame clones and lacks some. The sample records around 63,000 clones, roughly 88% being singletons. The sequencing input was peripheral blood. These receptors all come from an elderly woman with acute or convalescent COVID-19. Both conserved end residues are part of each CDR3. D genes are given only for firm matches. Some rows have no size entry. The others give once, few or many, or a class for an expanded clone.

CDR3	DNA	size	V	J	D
CAISDRVSYEQYF	TGTGCCATCAGCGACAGGGTGTCCTACGAGCAGTACTTC	once	TRBV10-3	TRBJ2-7	TRBD1
CASSFLFGTSGGPYEQYF	TGTGCCAGCAGCTTCCTCTTCGGGACTAGCGGGGGACCGTACGAGCAGTACTTC	-	TRBV5-8	TRBJ2-7	TRBD2
CASSPGTGVGGYTF	TGCGCCAGCAGTCCCGGGACAGGAGTGGGTGGCTACACCTTC	-	TRBV10-2	TRBJ1-2	TRBD1
CAISESGGALKDTQYF	TGTGCCATCAGTGAGAGTGGGGGGGCGCTTAAAGATACGCAGTATTTT	-	TRBV10-3	TRBJ2-3	-
CASSESRTGEGNQPQHF	TGCGCCAGCAGTGAGTCTAGGACAGGGGAAGGCAATCAGCCCCAGCATTTT	-	TRBV10-1	TRBJ1-5	TRBD1
CASRQDRTEAFF	TGTGCCAGCAGACAAGACAGGACCGAAGCTTTCTTT	-	TRBV2	TRBJ1-1	-
CASSIASVPTNEKLFF	TGTGCCAGTAGTATAGCAAGCGTCCCAACTAATGAAAAACTGTTTTTT	-	TRBV19	TRBJ1-4	-
CASSQTTGGLNSPLHF	TGTGCCAGCAGCCAAACTACAGGGGGACTTAATTCACCCCTCCACTTT	-	TRBV4-2	TRBJ1-6	TRBD1
CASRRTGPNEKLFF	TGTGCCAGCAGGAGGACAGGGCCCAATGAAAAACTGTTTTTT	-	TRBV11-2	TRBJ1-4	TRBD1
CAWSSLGNSPLHF	TGTGCCTGGAGTTCGCTCGGGAATTCACCCCTCCACTTT	-	TRBV30	TRBJ1-6	-
CASSIRLKTDSSYEQYF	TGTGCCAGTAGTATACGCCTTAAGACGGACAGCTCCTACGAGCAGTACTTC	-	TRBV19	TRBJ2-7	-
CASSIGGLDYGYTF	TGTGCCAGTAGTATAGGAGGGCTCGACTATGGCTACACCTTC	-	TRBV19	TRBJ1-2	-
CASSTGTESNQPQHF	TGTGCCAGTAGTACGGGGACAGAAAGCAATCAGCCCCAGCATTTT	-	TRBV19	TRBJ1-5	TRBD1
CASATGGWNTIYF	TGTGCCAGCGCAACCGGGGGGTGGAACACCATATATTTT	few	TRBV12-3/TRBV12-4	TRBJ1-3	-
CASSSMARGNLGSPLHF	TGTGCCAGCAGTTCCATGGCCCGAGGGAACCTGGGTTCACCCCTCCACTTT	-	TRBV28	TRBJ1-6	-
CASSVGGVGTEAFF	TGTGCCAGCAGTGTCGGGGGAGTGGGGACTGAAGCTTTCTTT	-	TRBV6-4	TRBJ1-1	-